The 4 T cell receptor beta chains below come from one sample, sequenced in a study of vaccination effects on CD4 cells after COVID-19. These TCRs' antigens remain unknown. Sequencing used immunoSEQ multiplex PCR; TCRdb keeps in-frame clones, though not all of them. The data show roughly 57,000 clones, with 76% seen just once and around 5% held by the top ten. Before sequencing, viral peptide pools were used by the ViraFEST assay to expand antigen-specific CD4+ T cells. CD4+ T cell isolation took place after less than 13 days of culture. The person was diagnosed with PCR-confirmed SARS-CoV-2 infection between March and December 2020. The specimen comprised CD4+ T cells from PBMCs cultured with HIV peptides, sampled before COVID-19 vaccination. The subset is: HIV-1 Nef peptide pool negative control/reference culture. Receptors originate from a human donor who had a prior SARS-CoV-2 infection.

The genes are TRBV20-1 and TRBJ2-3, with a tentative D call TRBD2 (5 bases). Per the germline V gene, CDR1 is DFQATT and CDR2 is SNEGSKA (reference sequence). The CDR3 is 11 amino acids. Trimming took off 3 bases at V and 6 bases at J, with 7 bases between the two ends. CDR3 protein: CSASRGDTQYF. As DNA, the CDR3 is TGCAGTGCTAGTCGGGGTGATACGCAGTATTTT.

This clone has only one observation. The rearrangement joins TRBV5-4 to TRBJ1-2, with TRBD1 matching over 9 bases. CDR1 is SGHNT, CDR2 YYREEE, per germline (reference sequence). The trim removed 5 bases at V and 7 bases at J, leaving 6 bases unmatched. The CDR3 totals 13 residues. CDR3 amino acids: CASSAWGQGGYTF. As DNA, the CDR3 is TGTGCCAGCAGTGCTTGGGGACAGGGTGGCTACACCTTC.

This chain uses TRBV14 with TRBJ2-7; 12 positions match TRBD1. V trimming: 1 base; J trimming: 0 bases; junction bases outside the gene matches: 13. CDR1 is SGHDN, CDR2 FVKESK, per germline. This CDR3 spans 20 amino acids. DNA of the CDR3: TGTGCCAGCAGCCAAGGGCTCTGGGACAGGGGGCGCATCCTCTCCTACGAGCAGTACTTC. This translates into CASSQGLWDRGRILSYEQYF.

This sequence joins TRBV2 and TRBJ1-5, with D tentatively TRBD1 (5 bases). The CDR3 is 12 amino acids. Germline V lookup: CDR1 SNHLY, CDR2 FYNNEI. The ends were cut back, 6 bases at V and 7 bases at J, with 10 bases in the middle. CDR3 nucleotides: TGTGCCAGCAGCGACAGATCACAGCCCCAGCATTTT. This codes for CASSDRSQPQHF. Based on the CDR3 plus reference TRBV2 and TRBJ1-5, the full variable domain is EPEVTQTPSHQVTQMGQEVILRCVPISNHLYFYWYRQILGQKVEFLVSFYNNEISEKSEIFDDQFSVERPDGSNFTLKIRSTKLEDSAMYFCASSDRSQPQHFGDGTRLSIL.